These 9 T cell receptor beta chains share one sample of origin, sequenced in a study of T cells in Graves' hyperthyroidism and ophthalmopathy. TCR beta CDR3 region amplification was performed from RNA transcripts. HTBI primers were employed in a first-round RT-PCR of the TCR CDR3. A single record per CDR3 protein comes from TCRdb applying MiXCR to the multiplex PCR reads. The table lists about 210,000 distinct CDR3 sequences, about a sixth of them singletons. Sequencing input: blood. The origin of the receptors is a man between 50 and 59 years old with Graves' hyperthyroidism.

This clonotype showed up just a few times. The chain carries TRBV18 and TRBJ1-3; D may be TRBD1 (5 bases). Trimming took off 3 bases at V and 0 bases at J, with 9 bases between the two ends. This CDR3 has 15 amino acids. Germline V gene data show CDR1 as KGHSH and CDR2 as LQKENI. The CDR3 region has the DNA TGTGCCAGCTCACCCGCCACAGGCTCTGGAAACACCATATATTTT. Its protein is CASSPATGSGNTIYF.

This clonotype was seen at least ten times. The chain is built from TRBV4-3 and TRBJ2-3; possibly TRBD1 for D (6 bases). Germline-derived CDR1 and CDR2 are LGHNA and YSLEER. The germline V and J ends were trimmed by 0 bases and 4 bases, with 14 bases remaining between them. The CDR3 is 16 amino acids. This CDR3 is CASSQEFRRGADTQYF. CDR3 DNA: TGCGCCAGCAGCCAAGAATTCCGCAGGGGAGCAGATACGCAGTATTTT.

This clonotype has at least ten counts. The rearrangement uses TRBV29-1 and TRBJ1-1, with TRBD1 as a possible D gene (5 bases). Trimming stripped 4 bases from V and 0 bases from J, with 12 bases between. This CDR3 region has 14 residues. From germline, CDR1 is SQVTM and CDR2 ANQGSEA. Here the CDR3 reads CSVGAGPMNTEAFF. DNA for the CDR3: TGCAGCGTTGGGGCAGGGCCCATGAACACTGAAGCTTTCTTT.

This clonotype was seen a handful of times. The CDR3 region has the DNA TGCAGCGTTGGGCGGAGCGACAATGAGCAGTTCTTC. Amino acid sequence: CSVGRSDNEQFF. The gene calls are TRBV29-1 and TRBJ2-1; unclear D gene. Germline CDR1 SQVTM, CDR2 ANQGSEA. This CDR3 comprises 12 residues. Between the trimmed V and J ends, which lost 4 bases and 5 bases, there was a span of 9 bases.

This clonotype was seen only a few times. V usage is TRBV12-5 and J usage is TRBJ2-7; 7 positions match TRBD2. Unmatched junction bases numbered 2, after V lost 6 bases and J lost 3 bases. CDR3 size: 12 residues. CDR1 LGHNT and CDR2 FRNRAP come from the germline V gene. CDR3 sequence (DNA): TGTGCTAGTGGGCGGGAGAGCTACGAGCAGTACTTC. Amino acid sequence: CASGRESYEQYF.

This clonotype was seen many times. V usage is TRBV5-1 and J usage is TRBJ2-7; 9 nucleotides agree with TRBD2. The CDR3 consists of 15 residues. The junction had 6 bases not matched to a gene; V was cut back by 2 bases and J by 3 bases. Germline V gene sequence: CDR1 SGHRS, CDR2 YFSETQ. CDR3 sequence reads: CASSFGAGGSYEQYF. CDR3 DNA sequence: TGCGCCAGCAGCTTCGGCGCGGGAGGGAGCTACGAGCAGTACTTC.

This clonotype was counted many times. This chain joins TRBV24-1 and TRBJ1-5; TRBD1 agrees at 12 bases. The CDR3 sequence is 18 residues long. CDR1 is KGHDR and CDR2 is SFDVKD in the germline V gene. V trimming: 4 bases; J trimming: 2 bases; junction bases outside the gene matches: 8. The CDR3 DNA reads TGTGCCACCAGTGAAAGCCCCGGGACAGGGGGCGGCAATCAGCCCCAGCATTTT. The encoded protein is CATSESPGTGGGNQPQHF.

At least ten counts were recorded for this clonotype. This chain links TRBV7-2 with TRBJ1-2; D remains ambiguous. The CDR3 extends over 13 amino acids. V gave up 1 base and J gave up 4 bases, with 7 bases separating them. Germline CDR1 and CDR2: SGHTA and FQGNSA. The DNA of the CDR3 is TGTGCCAGCAGCTTAGAAGGCGGCTATGGCTACACCTTC. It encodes CASSLEGGYGYTF.

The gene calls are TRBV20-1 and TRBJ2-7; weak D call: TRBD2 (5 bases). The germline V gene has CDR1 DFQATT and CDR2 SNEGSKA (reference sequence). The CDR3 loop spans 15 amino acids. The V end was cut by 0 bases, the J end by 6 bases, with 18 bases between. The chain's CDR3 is CSARDLGAWAGEQYF. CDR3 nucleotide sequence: TGCAGTGCTAGAGATCTGGGCGCATGGGCGGGCGAGCAGTACTTC.